These 29 T cell receptor beta chains share one sample of origin, sequenced in a study of blood T cell repertoires in COVID-19 (dated by TCRdb to between 2020 and 2021). Libraries were constructed by the immunoSEQ multiplex PCR assay. This is the immuneACCESS table as TCRdb keeps it, with only in-frame sequences that have V and J called. A part of the clones is gone; compared with another copy, unresolved V genes explain less than half, and the rest is unexplained. This sample has 130,000 or so clones in its table, and around 90% of those were observed once. The ten largest clones add up to approximately 1.4% of the sample. Sequenced material: peripheral blood. The receptors come from a human donor in a cohort sampled during active COVID-19.

This clone was counted a few times. The V call is TRBV4-1, the J call TRBJ1-3; 7 nucleotides line up with TRBD1. Germline V CDR1 and CDR2: MGHRA, YSYEKL. After removal of 4 bases from V and 4 bases from J, the junction contained 4 bases not matched to a gene. CDR3 size: 14 residues. The CDR3 DNA reads TGCGCCAGCAGCCCGACAGGGCGGGGAAACACCATATATTTT. This encodes CASSPTGRGNTIYF.

This chain joins TRBV6-2 or TRBV6-3 and TRBJ2-7; 8 bases line up with TRBD1. Germline CDR1 MNHEY, CDR2 SVGEGT. Trimming took 6 bases from V and 2 from J; bases not matched to a gene: 9. The CDR3 has 15 residues. CDR3 sequence: CASSWDGQGAYEQYF. As DNA, the CDR3 is TGTGCCAGCAGCTGGGACGGACAGGGCGCCTACGAGCAGTACTTC.

The V call is TRBV10-3, the J call TRBJ2-2; 11 positions match TRBD2. Germline V gives CDR1 ENHRY, CDR2 SYGVKD. The CDR3 runs to 16 residues. Germline trimming cut 4 bases from V and 5 bases from J; bases unmatched to any gene: 6. CDR3 coding DNA: TGTGCCATCAGTGGGGGGACTAGCGGAGGAACCGGGGAGCTGTTTTTT. As protein: CAISGGTSGGTGELFF.

V is TRBV2 and J is TRBJ2-2, with D perhaps matching TRBD1 (5 bases). The germline V and J ends were trimmed by 6 bases and 5 bases, with 13 bases remaining between them. The CDR3 length is 14 residues. Germline CDR1 reads SNHLY; CDR2 reads FYNNEI. The DNA for the CDR3 is TGTGCCAGCAGCCAAAGACAGTTGACCGGGGAGCTGTTTTTT. Translating gives CASSQRQLTGELFF.

The rearrangement links TRBV5-4 to TRBJ1-1; no clear D gene. V lost 1 base and J lost 1, with 8 bases in between. Germline values: CDR1 SGHNT, CDR2 YYREEE (reference sequence). CDR3 length equals 14 residues. CDR3 in DNA: TGTGCCAGCAGCTTGATTGGCCCGAACACTGAAGCTTTCTTT. Its protein is CASSLIGPNTEAFF.

The chain links TRBV13 to TRBJ2-3, with D perhaps matching TRBD2 (6 bases). The V gene's germline CDR1 is PRHDT and CDR2 FYEKMQ (reference sequence). This CDR3 has 15 residues. V was pared by 4 bases and J by 3 bases, with 14 bases between. The CDR3 DNA reads TGTGCCAGCAGCTCCGGGGGTTATCTTACAGATACGCAGTATTTT. Translation gives CASSSGGYLTDTQYF.

The chain employs TRBV6-1 and TRBJ2-1, with TRBD2 matching 8 bases. The CDR3 covers 16 residues. Germline V gives CDR1 MNHNS, CDR2 SASEGT. V dropped 2 bases and J dropped 8; count of bases not matched to a gene: 11. The CDR3 sequence: CASSESPGGAIDEQFF. For the CDR3, the DNA is TGTGCCAGCAGTGAATCCCCCGGGGGGGCCATCGATGAGCAGTTCTTC.

This chain links TRBV16 with TRBJ2-3, with TRBD2 matching 11 bases. The CDR3 is 16 amino acids. The V gene end was trimmed by 4 bases and the J gene end by 0 bases; junction bases not matched to a gene: 3. Germline V gives CDR1 KGHSY, CDR2 FQNENV. The DNA for the CDR3 is TGTGCCAGCAGCCCACGGACTAGCGGGAGCACAGATACGCAGTATTTT. Translated: CASSPRTSGSTDTQYF.

V is TRBV2 and J is TRBJ2-7; TRBD2 is a possible D gene (6 bases). CDR1 SNHLY and CDR2 FYNNEI come from the germline V gene. CDR3 size: 15 residues. Trimming removed 6 bases from V and 2 bases from J, with 17 bases in between. The CDR3 DNA follows: TGTGCCAGCAGCAGCATCCGGGACTCAACCTACGAGCAGTACTTC. It encodes CASSSIRDSTYEQYF.

The chain joins TRBV9 to TRBJ2-5, with D tentatively TRBD2 (7 bases). Trimming took off 0 bases at V and 4 bases at J, with 13 bases between the two ends. The germline CDR1 and CDR2 sequences are SGDLS and YYNGEE. This CDR3 is 15 amino acids long. The CDR3 DNA is TGTGCCAGCAGCGTAGGCGGGGGCTCTGTAGAGACCCAGTACTTC. Translation: CASSVGGGSVETQYF.

The gene calls are TRBV7-9 and TRBJ2-3, with 8 bases aligning to TRBD2. The CDR3 runs 15 residues. The ends lost 4 bases at V and 5 bases at J; junction bases unmatched: 8. The germline V gene has CDR1 SEHNR and CDR2 FQNEAQ (reference sequence). In DNA, the CDR3 is TGTGCCAGCAGCTCGCTTAGCGGGACCGGAGATACGCAGTATTTT. Protein product: CASSSLSGTGDTQYF. Filled out from reference TRBV7-9 and TRBJ2-3, the complete variable domain reads DTGVSQNPRHKITKRGQNVTFRCDPISEHNRLYWYRQTLGQGPEFLTYFQNEAQLEKSRLLSDRFSAERPKGSFSTLEIQRTEQGDSAMYLCASSSLSGTGDTQYFGPGTRLTVL.

Notes on this clone: This sequence may be a read error, since a much larger clone differs from it by one base. Different DNA sequences within this sample yield the same CDR3. The chain is built from TRBV9 and TRBJ2-7; 7 bases are a match to TRBD2. Germline V gene lookup returns CDR1 SGDLS and CDR2 YYNGEE. Trimming cost V 0 bases and J 3 bases; bases outside gene matches: 3. The CDR3 totals 14 residues. The CDR3 loop is CASSVAGGVYEQYF. CDR3 bases: TGTGCCAGCAGCGTAGCGGGAGGCGTCTACGAGCAGTACTTC. Together with reference TRBV9 and TRBJ2-7, the CDR3 gives the full variable domain: DSGVTQTPKHLITATGQRVTLRCSPRSGDLSVYWYQQSLDQGLQFLIQYYNGEERAKGNILERFSAQQFPDLHSELNLSSLELGDSALYFCASSVAGGVYEQYFGPGTRLTVT.

The chain carries TRBV12-3 or TRBV12-4 and TRBJ2-1; 8 nucleotides align to TRBD2. V lost 4 bases, J lost 9 bases, and 5 bases stayed unmatched. The CDR3 covers 13 residues. CDR3 loop: CASSSREGSEQFF. The CDR3 DNA reads as TGTGCCAGCAGTTCTCGGGAGGGCAGTGAGCAGTTCTTC.

The sample holds a few counts of this clone. The chain employs TRBV5-1 and TRBJ1-6; 7 nucleotides match TRBD1. V was pared by 3 bases and J by 9 bases, with 15 bases of the junction left unmatched. This CDR3 spans 17 amino acids. The V gene's germline CDR1 is SGHRS and CDR2 YFSETQ. CDR3 amino acids: CASSSGVSGGQASPLHF. The CDR3, as DNA: TGCGCCAGCAGCTCTGGAGTGTCAGGGGGGCAGGCTTCACCCCTCCACTTT.

This rearrangement joins TRBV23-1 to TRBJ2-7; 9 bases fit TRBD1. TRBV23-1 is assigned to the ORF class and has an uncertain function. CDR3 length: 13 amino acids. The V gene end was trimmed by 8 bases and the J gene end by 3 bases; junction bases not matched to a gene: 5. The CDR3 sequence is CASPWDRDYEQYF. The CDR3 DNA follows: TGCGCCAGCCCTTGGGACAGGGACTACGAGCAGTACTTC.

The chain joins TRBV5-1 to TRBJ2-7; perhaps TRBD1 as D (6 bases). CDR1 and CDR2 from the germline V gene are SGHRS and YFSETQ. This CDR3 spans 15 amino acids. With 0 bases removed from V and 2 bases from J, the gap between germline ends came to 12 bases. The CDR3 region has the DNA TGCGCCAGCAGCTTGGACGCAGGGGTTACCTACGAGCAGTACTTC. Translation gives CASSLDAGVTYEQYF.

The CDR3 DNA follows: TGTGCCAGCAGCTTACCTTACGGGGAAGGGGGTGGCTACACCTTC. Translating it yields CASSLPYGEGGGYTF. The chain joins TRBV3-1 (or the pseudogene TRBV3-2) to TRBJ1-2, with TRBD1 as a possible D gene (6 bases). Trimming took 5 bases from V and 7 from J, leaving 20 bases between them. Germline V gives CDR1 LGHDT, CDR2 YNNKEL (reference sequence). There are 15 residues in the CDR3.

V and J are TRBV6-4 and TRBJ2-7; 7 bases map to TRBD2. J was trimmed by 1 base and V by 8 bases; bases with no gene match: 14. Germline CDR1 MRHNA, CDR2 SNTAGT. This CDR3 is built from 16 residues. The CDR3 DNA is TGTGCCAGCGGCCTACGTCAGCGGGACCGATCCTACGAGCAGTACTTC. Translating gives CASGLRQRDRSYEQYF.

This clone was counted a single time. The rearrangement uses TRBV7-9 and TRBJ2-7; maybe TRBD2 (7 bases). The V and J ends lost 4 bases and 3 bases respectively, with 16 bases between them. Looked up from germline, CDR1 is SEHNR and CDR2 is FQNEAQ (reference sequence). The CDR3 sequence is 15 residues long. The CDR3 spells CASSSLAGAIYEQYF. CDR3 nucleotides: TGTGCCAGCAGCTCCCTGGCGGGGGCCATCTACGAGCAGTACTTC.

The V call is TRBV5-6, the J call TRBJ2-2; no definite D call. V shed 4 bases and J shed 3 bases, with 19 bases lying between them. The CDR3 is 17 amino acids. Germline CDR1 reads SGHDT; CDR2 reads YYEEEE. The CDR3 loop reads CASSLPGFQADTGELFF. The DNA for the CDR3 is TGTGCCAGCAGCCTACCCGGGTTTCAAGCCGACACCGGGGAGCTGTTTTTT.

V and J are TRBV6-5 and TRBJ1-4; 9 nucleotides line up with TRBD1. Germline V gene sequence: CDR1 MNHEY, CDR2 SVGAGI. The CDR3 totals 14 residues. The V gene end was trimmed by 6 bases and the J gene end by 8 bases; junction bases not matched to a gene: 7. The DNA for the CDR3 is TGTGCCAGCAGAGCCGGGACAGGGTTCGAAAAACTGTTTTTT. Translation: CASRAGTGFEKLFF.

The chain recombines TRBV6-5 with TRBJ1-1, with D possibly matching TRBD1 (6 bases). Trimming took off 2 bases at V and 3 bases at J, with 10 bases between the two ends. The CDR3 runs to 14 residues. Germline V CDR1 and CDR2: MNHEY, SVGAGI. CDR3 sequence (DNA): TGTGCCAGCAGTTACGGACAGTTGGACACTGAAGCTTTCTTT. Residues: CASSYGQLDTEAFF.

This clone was counted a single time. This chain joins TRBV5-1 and TRBJ2-2; 10 positions match TRBD2. The ends lost 0 bases at V and 5 bases at J; junction bases unmatched: 4. Germline V gives CDR1 SGHRS, CDR2 YFSETQ. The CDR3 is made up of 16 amino acids. The DNA of the CDR3 is TGCGCCAGCAGCTTGGTCTCAGCGGGGGGGACCGGGGAGCTGTTTTTT. The encoded protein is CASSLVSAGGTGELFF.

The chain is built from TRBV5-6 and TRBJ1-2, with TRBD1 matching 10 bases. Germline V CDR1 and CDR2: SGHDT, YYEEEE. The CDR3 runs 15 residues. V was clipped by 3 bases and J by 1 base; unmatched bases: 3. The CDR3 sequence is CASSSGQGGNYGYTF. In nucleotides, the CDR3 is TGTGCCAGCAGCTCTGGACAGGGGGGTAACTATGGCTACACCTTC. The full variable domain, with the rest looked up from reference TRBV5-6 and TRBJ1-2, is DAGVTQSPTHLIKTRGQQVTLRCSPKSGHDTVSWYQQALGQGPQFIFQYYEEEERQRGNFPDRFSGHQFPNYSSELNVNALLLGDSALYLCASSSGQGGNYGYTFGSGTRLTVV.

The chain couples TRBV19 to TRBJ2-1; 15 positions agree with TRBD2. Unmatched junction bases numbered 3, after V lost 6 bases and J lost 9 bases. Germline V gene sequence: CDR1 LNHDA, CDR2 SQIVND (reference sequence). This CDR3 region has 14 residues. This chain's CDR3 is CASSRTSGRAEQFF. CDR3 nucleotide sequence: TGTGCCAGTAGCAGGACTAGCGGGAGGGCTGAGCAGTTCTTC.

This clone was seen a handful of times. This rearrangement joins TRBV27 to TRBJ1-4; D gene unclear. Trimming cost V 5 bases and J 8 bases, with 12 bases left between them. The germline CDR1 and CDR2 sequences are MNHEY and SMNVEV (reference sequence). The CDR3 contains 13 residues. The CDR3 nucleotides read TGTGCCAGCAGTACGGTCGCAAAAGAAAAACTGTTTTTT. It codes for CASSTVAKEKLFF.

The chain employs TRBV5-1 and TRBJ2-1; TRBD2 aligns across 12 bases. Germline V gene lookup returns CDR1 SGHRS and CDR2 YFSETQ. This CDR3 comprises 15 residues. V was pared by 0 bases and J by 7 bases, with 2 bases of the junction left unmatched. CDR3 DNA sequence: TGCGCCAGCAGCTTGGATCTAGCGGGGGGGAATGAGCAGTTCTTC. This gives the protein CASSLDLAGGNEQFF.

The chain couples TRBV9 to TRBJ2-3, with D perhaps matching TRBD2 (7 bases). Germline CDR1 reads SGDLS; CDR2 reads YYNGEE. V was shortened by 0 bases and J by 2 bases, with 13 bases between the two germline ends. This CDR3 has 16 residues. The CDR3 loop reads CASSVEGEGPTDTQYF. CDR3 nucleotides: TGTGCCAGCAGCGTAGAGGGGGAGGGCCCCACAGATACGCAGTATTTT. The whole variable domain, remainder taken from reference TRBV9 and TRBJ2-3, is DSGVTQTPKHLITATGQRVTLRCSPRSGDLSVYWYQQSLDQGLQFLIQYYNGEERAKGNILERFSAQQFPDLHSELNLSSLELGDSALYFCASSVEGEGPTDTQYFGPGTRLTVL.

J is TRBJ2-3 and V is TRBV3-1 (or the pseudogene TRBV3-2); 11 bases fit TRBD2. V lost 4 bases and J lost 3; bases outside the gene matches: 9. In germline, CDR1 is LGHDT, CDR2 YNNKEL (reference sequence). The CDR3 spans 17 residues. This CDR3 reads CASSPPERLAGTDTQYF. In nucleotides, the CDR3 is TGTGCCAGCAGCCCCCCGGAGCGACTAGCGGGAACAGATACGCAGTATTTT.